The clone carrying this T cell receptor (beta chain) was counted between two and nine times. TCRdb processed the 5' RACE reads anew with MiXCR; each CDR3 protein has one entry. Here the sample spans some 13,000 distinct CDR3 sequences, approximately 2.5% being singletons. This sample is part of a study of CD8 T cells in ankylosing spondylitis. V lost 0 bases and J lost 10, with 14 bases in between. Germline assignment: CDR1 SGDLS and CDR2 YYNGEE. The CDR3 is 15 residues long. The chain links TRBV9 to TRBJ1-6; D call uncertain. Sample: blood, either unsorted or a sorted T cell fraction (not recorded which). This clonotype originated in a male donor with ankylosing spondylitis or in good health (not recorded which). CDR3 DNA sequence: TGTGCCAGCAGCGTAGGAGTGGGCTCTCAATCACCCCTCCACTTT. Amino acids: CASSVGVGSQSPLHF.